These 15 T cell receptor beta chains originate from one sample sequenced in a study of blood T cell repertoires in COVID-19. Clones were sequenced by immunoSEQ multiplex PCR, and TCRdb holds only the in-frame ones, with some missing. The sample holds about 220,000 clones, roughly four fifths seen once. The sequenced sample was PBMCs or T cells enriched from blood (not recorded which). Every receptor here comes from a woman aged 60-75 years who had recovered from COVID-19.

J is TRBJ1-5 and V is TRBV29-1; no firm D call. Germline assignment: CDR1 SQVTM and CDR2 ANQGSEA. This CDR3 has 13 amino acids. Trimming shortened V by 5 bases and J by 6 bases, and 14 bases separated the two germline ends. The CDR3 sequence: CSVLVSEGQPQHF. The DNA of the CDR3 is TGCAGCGTTTTAGTCTCTGAGGGTCAGCCCCAGCATTTT.

The chain couples TRBV3-1 (or the pseudogene TRBV3-2) to TRBJ2-1; 12 bases agree with TRBD1. V lost 2 bases to trimming and J lost 7 bases; unmatched junction nucleotides: 6. Germline CDR1 and CDR2: LGHDT and YNNKEL (reference sequence). This CDR3 is built from 16 residues. CDR3 in amino acids: CASSQRDRGRRNEQFF. The CDR3 bases are TGTGCCAGCAGCCAACGGGACAGGGGGCGAAGGAATGAGCAGTTCTTC.

The chain couples TRBV10-1 to TRBJ2-1; 12 bases match TRBD2. The CDR3 is 16 residues long. Germline CDR1 reads WNHNN; CDR2 reads SYGVQD (reference sequence). The ends lost 6 bases at V and 7 bases at J; junction bases unmatched: 10. CDR3 residues: CASSEGLAGGRNEQFF. The CDR3 DNA is TGCGCCAGCAGCGAGGGGCTAGCGGGAGGGCGGAATGAGCAGTTCTTC.

J is TRBJ2-3 and V is TRBV9, with TRBD2 matching 10 bases. The germline CDR1 and CDR2 sequences are SGDLS and YYNGEE. The CDR3 sequence is 15 residues long. After removal of 3 bases from V and 7 bases from J, the junction contained 8 bases not matched to a gene. The CDR3 DNA reads as TGTGCCAGCAGCGCCTCCGGGACTAGCGTCCATACGCAGTATTTT. Translation gives CASSASGTSVHTQYF.

The chain uses TRBV9 and TRBJ1-2; TRBD1 aligns across 10 bases. V trimming: 2 bases; J trimming: 4 bases; junction bases outside the gene matches: 14. The CDR3 is made up of 18 amino acids. Looked up from germline, CDR1 is SGDLS and CDR2 is YYNGEE. CDR3 in DNA: TGTGCCAGCAGCGTCCGCGGGACAGGGGCGGATAAGGGCTATGGCTACACCTTC. Protein: CASSVRGTGADKGYGYTF.

The rearrangement uses TRBV11-2 and TRBJ2-1, with 9 bases identical to TRBD2. V shed 1 base, J shed 7 bases, and the junction held 11 bases outside the gene matches. The germline V gene has CDR1 SGHAT and CDR2 FQNNGV. The CDR3 is made up of 17 amino acids. The CDR3 loop is CASSLGLPAGGRNEQFF. In DNA, the CDR3 is TGTGCCAGCAGCTTAGGCCTGCCGGCGGGAGGGCGGAATGAGCAGTTCTTC.

This clone has at least ten counts. Written as DNA, the CDR3 is TGTGCCAGCAGCAAAGGGGATTCGACAGGGAGCTCTGGAAACACCATATATTTT. Its protein product is CASSKGDSTGSSGNTIYF. This chain links TRBV21-1 with TRBJ1-3; the table's TRBD1 call for D was not verified on the DNA. TRBV21-1 is flagged as a pseudogene. The CDR3 sequence is 18 residues long.

The genes are TRBV27 and TRBJ2-2; TRBD1 aligns across 12 bases. The germline V gene encodes CDR1 MNHEY and CDR2 SMNVEV (reference sequence). The CDR3 runs 15 residues. Germline trimming cut 7 bases from V and 6 bases from J; bases unmatched to any gene: 6. CDR3 DNA sequence: TGTGCCAGCAAACCGGGACAGGGGGCCTCCGGGGAGCTGTTTTTT. It specifies CASKPGQGASGELFF.

This clone has only one observation. This rearrangement joins TRBV2 to TRBJ2-1; TRBD1 matches 9 bases. Germline V gives CDR1 SNHLY, CDR2 FYNNEI. This CDR3 has 15 residues. Germline trimming cut 6 bases from V and 6 bases from J; bases unmatched to any gene: 9. The CDR3 bases are TGTGCCAGCAGCCCCCAGGGGACAGGGATCAATGAGCAGTTCTTC. Translated: CASSPQGTGINEQFF.

V gene TRBV7-6 combines with J gene TRBJ2-3, with TRBD2 matching over 7 bases. J lost 2 bases, V lost 5 bases, and 7 bases had no gene match. From germline, CDR1 is SGHVS and CDR2 FNYEAQ. The CDR3 is 15 residues long. CDR3 sequence: CASSSQTSSTDTQYF. The CDR3 DNA follows: TGTGCCAGCAGCAGCCAGACTAGCTCCACAGATACGCAGTATTTT.

The chain carries TRBV30 and TRBJ1-1, with unresolved D. CDR3 size: 13 residues. Germline-derived CDR1 and CDR2 are GTSNPN and SVGIG (reference sequence). Trimming left V 0 bases short and J 5 bases short, with 10 bases between. In DNA, the CDR3 is TGTGCCTGGAGTGTCGCCCTTCGGACTGAAGCTTTCTTT. Translated: CAWSVALRTEAFF.

This sequence joins TRBV5-1 and TRBJ2-3; tentatively, D is TRBD2 (7 bases). V was cut by 5 bases and J by 0 bases, with 13 bases left in between. The CDR3 loop spans 15 amino acids. Germline V gives CDR1 SGHRS, CDR2 YFSETQ. The CDR3 DNA reads TGCGCCAGCAGGTTTGGGGGGGCGAGCACAGATACGCAGTATTTT. Translation: CASRFGGASTDTQYF.

The J gene is TRBJ2-4, the V gene TRBV5-4; TRBD2 is a possible D gene (5 bases). Trimming took 4 bases from V and 5 from J, leaving 16 bases between them. The CDR3 runs to 15 residues. Germline assignment: CDR1 SGHNT and CDR2 YYREEE (reference sequence). This CDR3 is CASSPAAGNENIQYF. The CDR3 DNA reads as TGTGCCAGCAGCCCTGCTGCCGGGAATGAAAACATTCAGTACTTC.

The chain links TRBV18 to TRBJ2-2; a weak D match, TRBD1 (5 bases). Between the trimmed V and J ends, which lost 6 bases and 6 bases, there was a span of 11 bases. CDR3 length equals 13 residues. CDR1 is KGHSH, CDR2 LQKENI, per germline. In DNA, the CDR3 is TGTGCCAGCTCGTCAGGGCCCTCCGGGGAGCTGTTTTTT. Its translation is CASSSGPSGELFF.

V is TRBV2 and J is TRBJ1-5; D may be TRBD1 (5 bases). The CDR3 loop spans 13 amino acids. Germline V gene data show CDR1 as SNHLY and CDR2 as FYNNEI. CDR3 sequence (DNA): TGTGCGAGCGACAGAAATAGCAATCAGCCCCAGCATTTT. Its translation is CASDRNSNQPQHF.